Listed here are 30 T cell receptor beta chains from one sample, sequenced in a study of T-cell memory formation after mild COVID-19. TCRdb re-called the 5' RACE reads through MiXCR, storing one row per CDR3 protein. The data show about 200,000 distinct CDR3 sequences, with 16% seen just once and 2% to 2.5% held by the top ten. Sequencing input: PBMCs or a T cell subset sorted from them (not recorded which). The receptor source for this set is an adult woman who had mild COVID-19 (a few samples of this study predate the infection). Cell type and time point are not known.

In this sample, this clonotype turned up a few times. The V and J genes are TRBV7-8 and TRBJ2-4; 12 bases match TRBD1. CDR1 SGHVS and CDR2 FQNEAQ come from the germline V gene. CDR3 length: 15 residues. Germline trimming cut 5 bases from V and 9 bases from J; bases unmatched to any gene: 8. In DNA form, the CDR3 reads TGTGCCAGCAGCGCAGGGACAGGGGGCAGGGGCATTCAGTACTTC. Protein sequence: CASSAGTGGRGIQYF.

This clonotype was seen a handful of times. The V gene is TRBV9, the J gene TRBJ2-4; 8 bases fit TRBD2. The ends lost 2 bases at V and 1 base at J; junction bases unmatched: 5. The germline V gene has CDR1 SGDLS and CDR2 YYNGEE. CDR3 length: 16 residues. DNA for the CDR3: TGTGCCAGCAGCGTCGGGACTAGTATTGCCAAAAACATTCAGTACTTC. This gives the protein CASSVGTSIAKNIQYF.

This clonotype was counted only a few times. The gene calls are TRBV7-9 and TRBJ2-1, with D maybe TRBD2 (5 bases). CDR1 SEHNR and CDR2 FQNEAQ come from the germline V gene (reference sequence). The CDR3 sequence is 16 residues long. Trimming removed 5 bases at V and 6 bases at J, with 20 bases between. The CDR3 protein is CASSLFGERNTNEQFF. CDR3 DNA: TGTGCCAGCAGCCTTTTCGGGGAGCGGAACACCAATGAGCAGTTCTTC.

The CDR3 region has the DNA TGTGCCAGCAGGAGGCAAGTGTCAGGGCTTCATGGCTACACCTTC. Its protein is CASRRQVSGLHGYTF. The V call is TRBV27, the J call TRBJ1-2, with a tentative D call TRBD1 (5 bases). The CDR3 sequence is 15 residues long. V was cut by 6 bases and J by 6 bases, with 20 bases left in between. CDR1 and CDR2 from the germline V gene are MNHEY and SMNVEV (reference sequence).

Of note for this clonotype: Mismatch with germline at one junction end may stem from a read error. The chain combines TRBV18 with TRBJ2-1; D gene ambiguous. Germline V gene data show CDR1 as KGHSH and CDR2 as LQKENI. This CDR3 contains 11 residues. CDR3 in amino acids: CASSSNNEQFF. For the CDR3, the DNA is TGTGCCAGCTCCTCCAACAATGAGCAGTTCTTC.

This chain connects TRBV5-1 to TRBJ2-7, with D perhaps TRBD2 (5 bases). This CDR3 has 15 residues. The V gene lost 0 bases and the J gene lost 2 bases, with 12 bases spanning the gap. Germline CDR1 reads SGHRS; CDR2 reads YFSETQ. Written as DNA, the CDR3 is TGCGCCAGCAGCTTGGCGGGGAGTATTACCTACGAGCAGTACTTC. Translating it yields CASSLAGSITYEQYF.

This clonotype was detected ten times or more. The chain employs TRBV11-2 and TRBJ2-1; unclear D gene. From germline, CDR1 is SGHAT and CDR2 FQNNGV. This CDR3 region has 13 residues. The V gene lost 6 bases and the J gene lost 4 bases, with 10 bases spanning the gap. CDR3 sequence (DNA): TGTGCCAGCAGTGTAGCTTCTTACAATGAGCAGTTCTTC. As protein: CASSVASYNEQFF. The full variable domain, rest sourced from reference TRBV11-2 and TRBJ2-1, is EAGVAQSPRYKIIEKRQSVAFWCNPISGHATLYWYQQILGQGPKLLIQFQNNGVVDDSQLPKDRFSAERLKGVDSTLKIQPAKLEDSAVYLCASSVASYNEQFFGPGTRLTVL.

This chain uses TRBV5-4 with TRBJ2-1; TRBD2 agrees at 15 bases. CDR1 is SGHNT, CDR2 YYREEE, per germline (reference sequence). The CDR3 sequence is 16 residues long. Trimming at V came to 3 bases and at J to 10 bases, leaving 8 bases not matched to a gene. In nucleotides, the CDR3 is TGTGCCAGCAGCTCCCGGACTAGCGGGGGGGCGGTCGAGCAGTTCTTC. This sequence encodes CASSSRTSGGAVEQFF.

This clonotype has just a few counts. The V and J genes are TRBV20-1 and TRBJ2-3; 8 bases are shared with TRBD1. The ends lost 6 bases at V and 2 bases at J; junction bases unmatched: 4. This CDR3 is 13 amino acids long. Germline assignment: CDR1 DFQATT and CDR2 SNEGSKA (reference sequence). CDR3 region: CSASGQDTDTQYF. The CDR3 DNA follows: TGCAGTGCCTCGGGACAGGACACAGATACGCAGTATTTT.

This clonotype was observed a handful of times. This chain links TRBV7-9 with TRBJ2-1, with D possibly matching TRBD2 (6 bases). Germline V gene data show CDR1 as SEHNR and CDR2 as FQNEAQ (reference sequence). The CDR3 is 16 amino acids. Trimming pared 1 base from V and 5 bases from J, leaving 15 bases between. The CDR3: CASSLGGASANNEQFF. The CDR3 DNA sequence: TGTGCCAGCAGCTTAGGAGGTGCTAGCGCGAACAATGAGCAGTTCTTC.

This clonotype was recorded only once. The V call is TRBV6-6, the J call TRBJ2-5, with 7 bases lining up with TRBD2. The V gene's germline CDR1 is MNHNY and CDR2 SVGAGI (reference sequence). The CDR3 is 14 amino acids. V shed 2 bases, J shed 3 bases, and the junction held 3 bases outside the gene matches. The CDR3 DNA sequence: TGTGCCAGCAGTTACGATGGGGGGGAAGAGACCCAGTACTTC. Translating it yields CASSYDGGEETQYF.

The chain joins TRBV12-3 or TRBV12-4 to TRBJ1-1, with unresolved D. This CDR3 contains 16 residues. Trimming removed 4 bases at V and 10 bases at J, with 25 bases between. The CDR3 here is CASSSLDEGRRSVAFF. DNA of the CDR3: TGTGCCAGCAGTTCCTTGGATGAGGGCAGGCGTTCTGTAGCTTTCTTT.

The gene calls are TRBV19 and TRBJ1-2; possibly TRBD1 for D (5 bases). The length of the CDR3 is 12 residues. Germline V gene data show CDR1 as LNHDA and CDR2 as SQIVND (reference sequence). The chain's CDR3 is CASRGLSDGYTF. The CDR3, as DNA: TGTGCTTCTAGGGGCCTATCAGACGGCTACACCTTC. Supplemented by reference TRBV19 and TRBJ1-2, the full variable domain reads DGGITQSPKYLFRKEGQNVTLSCEQNLNHDAMYWYRQDPGQGLRLIYYSQIVNDFQKGDIAEGYSVSREKKESFPLTVTSAQKNPTAFYLCASRGLSDGYTFGSGTRLTVV.

This sequence joins TRBV14 and TRBJ1-2; D perhaps matches TRBD1 (6 bases). The CDR3 totals 14 residues. Trimming took off 0 bases at V and 6 bases at J, with 11 bases between the two ends. Germline CDR1 and CDR2: SGHDN and FVKESK. The chain's CDR3 is CASSQEGGRNGYTF. CDR3 nucleotide sequence: TGTGCCAGCAGCCAAGAGGGGGGCAGAAATGGCTACACCTTC.

There are a few counts of this clonotype. The CDR3: CASSLASSLLGYYEQYF. The CDR3 DNA reads TGTGCCAGCAGCTTAGCTTCTAGCCTGCTGGGTTACTACGAGCAGTACTTC. The rearrangement uses TRBV7-2 and TRBJ2-7, with a tentative D call TRBD2 (5 bases). The CDR3 extends over 17 amino acids. Deletions cut 0 bases from V and 3 bases from J, with 18 bases between. Germline assignment: CDR1 SGHTA and CDR2 FQGNSA.

The table lists this clonotype with a few counts. The rearrangement joins TRBV5-1 to TRBJ2-2, with a weak D call TRBD1 (5 bases). V gave up 5 bases and J gave up 6 bases, with 11 bases separating them. The V gene's germline CDR1 is SGHRS and CDR2 YFSETQ. The CDR3 has 13 amino acids. As DNA, the CDR3 is TGCGCCAGCAGGACGCAGGGTTCCGGGGAGCTGTTTTTT. As protein: CASRTQGSGELFF.

In this sample, this clonotype turned up a few times. This chain links TRBV12-3 or TRBV12-4 with TRBJ1-1; 11 nucleotides line up with TRBD1. The V and J ends lost 7 bases and 0 bases, in that order; junction bases with no gene match: 4. The CDR3 contains 15 residues. The CDR3 protein is CASTRTGGLNTEAFF. DNA of the CDR3: TGTGCCAGCACCCGGACAGGGGGCTTGAACACTGAAGCTTTCTTT.

V and J are TRBV7-6 and TRBJ1-2; D not resolved. There are 15 residues in the CDR3. From germline, CDR1 is SGHVS and CDR2 FNYEAQ. Trimming removed 0 bases at V and 1 base at J, with 9 bases between. Here the CDR3 reads CASSLALGRNYGYTF. In DNA, the CDR3 is TGTGCCAGCAGCTTAGCTCTCGGCCGTAACTATGGCTACACCTTC.

The rearrangement links TRBV4-1 to TRBJ2-1; TRBD2 matches at 14 bases. CDR1 is MGHRA and CDR2 is YSYEKL in the germline V gene. This CDR3 comprises 18 residues. The trim removed 4 bases at V and 5 bases at J, leaving 10 bases unmatched. CDR3: CASSRPRTSGRLHNEQFF. The CDR3 coding sequence is TGCGCCAGCAGCCGCCCTCGGACTAGCGGGAGGCTTCACAATGAGCAGTTCTTC.

The V and J genes are TRBV6-2 or TRBV6-3 and TRBJ2-7; D perhaps matches TRBD2 (5 bases). CDR1 and CDR2 (germline): MNHEY, SVGEGT. This CDR3 comprises 17 residues. Trimming left V 5 bases short and J 1 base short, with 21 bases between. This CDR3 is CASSDPGGSRSSYEQYF. DNA of the CDR3: TGTGCCAGCAGTGACCCCGGAGGTAGCAGGTCGTCCTACGAGCAGTACTTC.

The chain employs TRBV7-9 and TRBJ1-2; D not resolved. Germline V CDR1 and CDR2: SEHNR, FQNEAQ (reference sequence). CDR3 length: 15 residues. The V end was cut by 5 bases, the J end by 4 bases, with 17 bases between. CDR3 DNA sequence: TGTGCCAGCAGCCCCGGACGGAGCCGCTTCTATGGCTACACCTTC. Encoded protein: CASSPGRSRFYGYTF.

This clonotype appeared a few times. The V and J genes are TRBV5-1 and TRBJ2-1; possible D gene TRBD1, 5 bases. This CDR3 is 16 amino acids long. Germline V lookup: CDR1 SGHRS, CDR2 YFSETQ. Trimming left V 4 bases short and J 5 bases short, with 19 bases between. The CDR3 DNA sequence: TGCGCCAGCAGCCGTGAGCCAGGGCTCTGGGACAATGAGCAGTTCTTC. Translated: CASSREPGLWDNEQFF.

The chain carries TRBV6-2 or TRBV6-3 and TRBJ2-3; 11 bases are shared with TRBD2. V gave up 7 bases and J gave up 4 bases; unmatched junction bases: 4. The CDR3 covers 14 residues. The germline V gene encodes CDR1 MNHEY and CDR2 SVGEGT. This chain's CDR3 is CASNPGLAADTQYF. In DNA, the CDR3 is TGTGCCAGCAACCCGGGACTAGCGGCAGATACGCAGTATTTT.

The V and J genes are TRBV12-3 or TRBV12-4 and TRBJ2-3; perhaps D is TRBD1 or TRBD2 (5 bases each). With 6 bases removed from V and 5 bases from J, the gap between germline ends came to 15 bases. CDR3 size: 14 residues. CDR3 sequence reads: CASSRGARGDTQYF. In nucleotides, the CDR3 is TGTGCCAGCAGCAGAGGGGCTAGGGGAGATACGCAGTATTTT.

This clonotype was counted only a few times. The chain has TRBV24-1 and TRBJ2-7; D is unresolved. The length of the CDR3 is 14 residues. Trimming pared 4 bases from V and 2 bases from J, leaving 11 bases between. From germline, CDR1 is KGHDR and CDR2 SFDVKD. The chain's CDR3 is CATSEAGFTYEQYF. For the CDR3, the DNA is TGTGCCACCAGTGAAGCAGGCTTCACCTACGAGCAGTACTTC.

This clonotype was observed a few times. The chain recombines TRBV12-3 or TRBV12-4 with TRBJ2-1; tentatively, D is TRBD2 (6 bases). Between the trimmed V and J ends, which lost 3 bases and 6 bases, there was a span of 15 bases. This CDR3 spans 15 amino acids. In DNA form, the CDR3 reads TGTGCCAGCAGTTTGGTTGCGGGAACCGGCAATGAGCAGTTCTTC. This encodes CASSLVAGTGNEQFF.

This clonotype has just a few counts. The V gene is TRBV12-3 or TRBV12-4, the J gene TRBJ1-3, with TRBD1 as a possible D gene (5 bases). V lost 4 bases and J 1 base, leaving 17 bases between the germline ends. The CDR3 extends over 17 amino acids. In nucleotides, the CDR3 is TGTGCCAGCAGTTCCGGGACCTGGCTTCGATCTGGAAACACCATATATTTT. Translating gives CASSSGTWLRSGNTIYF.

This rearrangement joins TRBV19 to TRBJ2-3; D is possibly TRBD2 (6 bases). The CDR3 consists of 14 residues. Trimming stripped 6 bases from V and 0 bases from J, with 10 bases between. Germline-derived CDR1 and CDR2 are LNHDA and SQIVND (reference sequence). CDR3 in amino acids: CASRFGTSTDTQYF. The CDR3 DNA follows: TGTGCCAGTAGGTTCGGGACTAGCACAGATACGCAGTATTTT. The full variable domain, rest sourced from reference TRBV19 and TRBJ2-3, is DGGITQSPKYLFRKEGQNVTLSCEQNLNHDAMYWYRQDPGQGLRLIYYSQIVNDFQKGDIAEGYSVSREKKESFPLTVTSAQKNPTAFYLCASRFGTSTDTQYFGPGTRLTVL.

This rearrangement joins TRBV7-2 to TRBJ2-5; TRBD1 agrees at 7 bases. Trimming cost V 1 base and J 10 bases; bases outside gene matches: 15. This CDR3 is built from 16 residues. Germline V gives CDR1 SGHTA, CDR2 FQGNSA. CDR3 coding DNA: TGTGCCAGCAGCTTAGTCAGTCAGGGGGTCCCCAGAGGCCAGTACTTC. This gives the protein CASSLVSQGVPRGQYF. Supplemented by reference TRBV7-2 and TRBJ2-5, the full variable domain reads GAGVSQSPSNKVTEKGKDVELRCDPISGHTALYWYRQSLGQGLEFLIYFQGNSAPDKSGLPSDRFSAERTGGSVSTLTIQRTQQEDSAVYLCASSLVSQGVPRGQYFGPGTRLLVL.

The chain employs TRBV7-2 and TRBJ2-7, with 8 bases matching TRBD1. J was trimmed by 5 bases and V by 3 bases; bases with no gene match: 12. The CDR3 covers 16 residues. Germline CDR1 reads SGHTA; CDR2 reads FQGNSA. CDR3 sequence reads: CASSFDILRGHHEQYF. The CDR3 DNA follows: TGTGCCAGCAGCTTTGACATCCTCAGGGGGCACCACGAGCAGTACTTC.